The 29 T cell receptor beta chains listed next were all sequenced from one sample in a study of cytotoxic CD8 clonotypes in ibrutinib-treated CLL (dated by TCRdb to 2020 to 2023). Libraries were prepared through the immunoSEQ multiplex PCR assay. Held by TCRdb, this immuneACCESS table contains in-frame sequences only and omits some clones. Under half of the omission traces to an unresolved V gene where checked; the cause of the rest is unknown. The table for this sample lists a few hundred thousand clones; roughly 70% of them were counted only once. The ten largest clones represent roughly 6.8% of the sample. The sequenced sample was PBMCs, obtained after 36 months of ibrutinib treatment. The receptors originated from a human donor with chronic lymphocytic leukemia.

This chain links TRBV15 with TRBJ1-4, with D perhaps matching TRBD1 (6 bases). This CDR3 is 16 amino acids long. Looked up from germline, CDR1 is LNHNV and CDR2 is YYDKDF (reference sequence). The germline V and J ends were trimmed by 2 bases and 3 bases, with 13 bases remaining between them. This CDR3 reads CATSRQGFGANEKLFF. The CDR3 nucleotides are TGTGCCACCAGCAGACAGGGGTTCGGAGCTAATGAAAAACTGTTTTTT.

This chain connects TRBV14 to TRBJ2-3; TRBD2 is a possible D gene (5 bases). The CDR3 runs to 13 residues. Trimming shortened V by 1 base and J by 7 bases, and 9 bases separated the two germline ends. Germline lookup yields CDR1 SGHDN and CDR2 FVKESK. The CDR3, as DNA: TGTGCCAGCAGCCAAGGGTTAGCGAATACGCAGTATTTT. Translation gives CASSQGLANTQYF.

This chain connects TRBV27 to TRBJ1-4, with a tentative D call TRBD1 (5 bases). The CDR3 runs 16 residues. The germline CDR1 and CDR2 sequences are MNHEY and SMNVEV (reference sequence). The ends were cut back, 5 bases at V and 3 bases at J, with 16 bases in the middle. The CDR3 is CASSRYGGMANEKLFF. The CDR3 DNA sequence: TGTGCCAGCAGTCGGTACGGGGGGATGGCTAATGAAAAACTGTTTTTT.

V usage is TRBV7-8 and J usage is TRBJ2-7; 8 bases map to TRBD1. The J segment lost 5 bases and the V segment lost 5 bases, leaving 5 bases of the junction unmatched. The CDR3 is 13 amino acids. Germline CDR1 is SGHVS and CDR2 is FQNEAQ. In DNA, the CDR3 is TGTGCCAGCAGCCTAGACAGGGGCGACGAGCAGTACTTC. Protein sequence: CASSLDRGDEQYF.

The chain is built from TRBV9 and TRBJ2-1; D ambiguous. The V end lost 3 bases, the J end lost 3 bases, and 4 bases lay between the germline ends. This CDR3 has 12 residues. Germline CDR1 reads SGDLS; CDR2 reads YYNGEE. The CDR3 nucleotides are TGTGCCAGCAGCGATCGCTACAATGAGCAGTTCTTC. It codes for CASSDRYNEQFF.

This clone was found once. This sequence joins TRBV28 and TRBJ2-7; the D call may be TRBD1 or TRBD2 (6 bases each). Germline CDR1 is MDHEN and CDR2 is SYDVKM. The CDR3 totals 11 residues. V was clipped by 10 bases and J by 6 bases, with 13 bases between them. The CDR3 reads CATGSGAEQYF. CDR3 DNA: TGTGCCACCGGCTCGGGGGCCGAGCAGTACTTC.

This chain connects TRBV5-1 to TRBJ2-5; TRBD2 matches at 9 bases. This CDR3 has 16 residues. Germline V CDR1 and CDR2: SGHRS, YFSETQ. V trimming: 2 bases; J trimming: 1 base; junction bases outside the gene matches: 6. CDR3 sequence (DNA): TGCGCCAGCAGCTTCTCGCGCGGGGGGGCCCAAGAGACCCAGTACTTC. Residues: CASSFSRGGAQETQYF.

For this clone: Other DNA variants within this sample encode the same CDR3. The V and J genes are TRBV5-4 and TRBJ2-7; a weak D match, TRBD2 (6 bases). Between the trimmed V and J ends, which lost 1 base and 1 base, there was a span of 9 bases. Per germline, CDR1 SGHNT and CDR2 YYREEE (reference sequence). This CDR3 region has 14 residues. This CDR3 is CASSLYGTSYEQYF. CDR3 nucleotides: TGTGCCAGCAGCTTGTACGGGACTTCCTACGAGCAGTACTTC.

The rearrangement uses TRBV28 and TRBJ2-1; tentative D call: TRBD2 (5 bases). The CDR3 is made up of 14 amino acids. The germline V and J ends were trimmed by 2 bases and 8 bases, with 13 bases remaining between them. From germline, CDR1 is MDHEN and CDR2 SYDVKM. Here the CDR3 reads CASSLGSGIDEQFF. CDR3 sequence (DNA): TGTGCCAGCAGTTTAGGATCCGGGATCGATGAGCAGTTCTTC.

This rearrangement joins TRBV20-1 to TRBJ2-1; D not certain. This CDR3 has 11 residues. The ends were cut back, 1 base at V and 6 bases at J, with 4 bases in the middle. Germline CDR1 DFQATT, CDR2 SNEGSKA (reference sequence). CDR3 DNA sequence: TGCAGTGCTAGAGTGGGCAATGAGCAGTTCTTC. It is translated as CSARVGNEQFF.

V gene TRBV29-1 combines with J gene TRBJ1-2, with D tentatively TRBD1 (6 bases). CDR1 is SQVTM and CDR2 is ANQGSEA in the germline V gene. The CDR3 covers 11 residues. V was cut by 3 bases and J by 8 bases, with 10 bases left in between. CDR3 region: CSVEGTSGYTF. For the CDR3, the DNA is TGCAGCGTTGAGGGGACATCCGGCTACACCTTC.

V gene TRBV29-1 combines with J gene TRBJ2-3; 9 bases are shared with TRBD1. V trimming: 7 bases; J trimming: 1 base; junction bases outside the gene matches: 6. This CDR3 spans 14 amino acids. Germline assignment: CDR1 SQVTM and CDR2 ANQGSEA. The CDR3 is CSAGQGLRTDTQYF. The CDR3 region has the DNA TGCAGCGCTGGACAGGGGCTGCGCACAGATACGCAGTATTTT.

J is TRBJ2-1 and V is TRBV4-1, with TRBD1 matching over 8 bases. Germline-derived CDR1 and CDR2 are MGHRA and YSYEKL. The CDR3 contains 16 residues. With 2 bases clipped from V and 7 bases from J, the junction kept 10 bases outside the gene matches. The CDR3 DNA is TGCGCCAGCAGCCAACTAGGACAGGGTAAATGGAATGAGCAGTTCTTC. The encoded protein is CASSQLGQGKWNEQFF.

This clone was recorded only once. The genes are TRBV2 and TRBJ2-1, with D possibly matching TRBD1 (6 bases). CDR3 length equals 16 residues. CDR1 and CDR2 (germline): SNHLY, FYNNEI. V lost 1 base, J lost 6 bases, and 16 bases lay in between. This chain's CDR3 is CASSEGGRGSGNEQFF. In DNA form, the CDR3 reads TGTGCCAGCAGTGAAGGGGGAAGGGGGTCGGGCAATGAGCAGTTCTTC.

The chain joins TRBV7-9 to TRBJ1-2, with TRBD1 matching over 7 bases. The CDR3 totals 14 residues. V trimming: 4 bases; J trimming: 0 bases; junction bases outside the gene matches: 2. Germline CDR1 and CDR2: SEHNR and FQNEAQ (reference sequence). CDR3 nucleotide sequence: TGTGCCAGCAGCTCCGGACAGGCTAACTATGGCTACACCTTC. Its translation: CASSSGQANYGYTF.

V gene TRBV10-3 combines with J gene TRBJ1-1, with D uncertain. Trimming removed 0 bases at V and 7 bases at J, with 3 bases between. There are 11 residues in the CDR3. Per the germline V gene, CDR1 is ENHRY and CDR2 is SYGVKD. Here the CDR3 reads CAISESNEAFF. For the CDR3, the DNA is TGTGCCATCAGTGAGTCGAATGAAGCTTTCTTT.

J is TRBJ2-5 and V is TRBV9; 10 bases align to TRBD1. CDR1 is SGDLS, CDR2 YYNGEE, per germline. With 0 bases clipped from V and 4 bases from J, the junction kept 3 bases outside the gene matches. The CDR3 contains 15 residues. The CDR3, as DNA: TGTGCCAGCAGCGTAGGACAGGGGGCAGGAGAGACCCAGTACTTC. Its translation is CASSVGQGAGETQYF. The whole variable domain, filled in from reference TRBV9 and TRBJ2-5, reads DSGVTQTPKHLITATGQRVTLRCSPRSGDLSVYWYQQSLDQGLQFLIQYYNGEERAKGNILERFSAQQFPDLHSELNLSSLELGDSALYFCASSVGQGAGETQYFGPGTRLLVL.

The CDR3 loop is CASSAGQSPNEKLFF. The CDR3 DNA reads as TGTGCCAGCAGCGCCGGACAGAGCCCTAATGAAAAACTGTTTTTT. The V and J genes are TRBV5-6 and TRBJ1-4; possible D gene TRBD1, 6 bases. The CDR3 extends over 15 amino acids. From germline, CDR1 is SGHDT and CDR2 YYEEEE. Trimming took 4 bases from V and 3 from J, leaving 13 bases between them.

The chain links TRBV9 to TRBJ1-4; D is unresolved. Per the germline V gene, CDR1 is SGDLS and CDR2 is YYNGEE. Trimming took 0 bases from V and 5 from J, leaving 8 bases between them. There are 14 residues in the CDR3. The CDR3 is CASSVDTGNEKLFF. The DNA of the CDR3 is TGTGCCAGCAGCGTAGACACCGGCAATGAAAAACTGTTTTTT.

The J gene is TRBJ1-2, the V gene TRBV19; 7 bases line up with TRBD1. The junction had 10 bases not matched to a gene; V was cut back by 5 bases and J by 4 bases. The CDR3 contains 15 residues. From germline, CDR1 is LNHDA and CDR2 SQIVND (reference sequence). The CDR3 region is CASSGRQGISYGYTF. The CDR3 DNA follows: TGTGCCAGTAGTGGAAGACAGGGAATTAGCTATGGCTACACCTTC.

The chain is built from TRBV27 and TRBJ2-7; D not resolved. The CDR3 is made up of 15 amino acids. V lost 0 bases and J 1 base, leaving 10 bases between the germline ends. CDR1 and CDR2 from the germline V gene are MNHEY and SMNVEV (reference sequence). CDR3: CASSLSPGISYEQYF. The CDR3 region has the DNA TGTGCCAGCAGTTTATCTCCTGGGATTTCCTACGAGCAGTACTTC.

The chain is built from TRBV9 and TRBJ2-7; D is uncertain. Per germline, CDR1 SGDLS and CDR2 YYNGEE. Between the trimmed V and J ends, which lost 4 bases and 2 bases, there was a span of 19 bases. The CDR3 is made up of 16 amino acids. In nucleotides, the CDR3 is TGTGCCAGCAGCACCCGGCCAAACTATAGCCCCTACGAGCAGTACTTC. Protein product: CASSTRPNYSPYEQYF.

The chain carries TRBV19 and TRBJ2-7; the D gene is possibly TRBD2 (5 bases). The V gene's germline CDR1 is LNHDA and CDR2 SQIVND (reference sequence). The length of the CDR3 is 13 residues. V gave up 5 bases and J gave up 4 bases, with 12 bases separating them. Written as DNA, the CDR3 is TGTGCCAGTAGTTCCCGGACTGCTTACGAGCAGTACTTC. Translation: CASSSRTAYEQYF.

V usage is TRBV29-1 and J usage is TRBJ1-2; D not certain. Germline CDR1 is SQVTM and CDR2 is ANQGSEA. The CDR3 contains 14 residues. V lost 5 bases, J lost 2 bases, and 15 bases lay in between. This CDR3 is CSVRTRTINYGYTF. For the CDR3, the DNA is TGCAGCGTTCGAACACGGACTATAAACTATGGCTACACCTTC.

This clone has more than one count but fewer than ten. The chain employs TRBV6-5 and TRBJ2-5; 7 nucleotides match TRBD2. The germline CDR1 and CDR2 sequences are MNHEY and SVGAGI. Unmatched junction bases numbered 10, after V lost 8 bases and J lost 4 bases. This CDR3 region has 14 residues. The CDR3 is CASGLGLGLETQYF. CDR3 nucleotides: TGTGCCAGCGGACTTGGACTAGGGCTAGAGACCCAGTACTTC.

The gene calls are TRBV4-1 and TRBJ1-1; D not resolved. Germline V lookup: CDR1 MGHRA, CDR2 YSYEKL. This CDR3 region has 13 residues. Trimming cost V 0 bases and J 8 bases, with 10 bases left between them. The CDR3 DNA reads as TGCGCCAGCAGCCAAGAAGGACGGAGAGAAGCTTTCTTT. Protein: CASSQEGRREAFF.

This clone has only a few counts. The gene calls are TRBV6-6 and TRBJ1-2; a weak D match, TRBD1 (6 bases). The CDR3 is made up of 13 amino acids. Per germline, CDR1 MNHNY and CDR2 SVGAGI (reference sequence). The V end lost 2 bases, the J end lost 4 bases, and 8 bases lay between the germline ends. CDR3 nucleotide sequence: TGTGCCAGCAGTTACCAACAGGGCTATGGCTACACCTTC. This translates into CASSYQQGYGYTF.

V is TRBV29-1 and J is TRBJ2-2; maybe TRBD1 (5 bases). V lost 1 base, J lost 7 bases, and 19 bases lay in between. Germline V gene data show CDR1 as SQVTM and CDR2 as ANQGSEA. The CDR3 sequence is 16 residues long. CDR3 nucleotide sequence: TGCAGCGTTGAAGTCTCCAAGTCCAGGGCTGGCGGGGAGCTGTTTTTT. Protein sequence: CSVEVSKSRAGGELFF.

This clone turned up a few times. The chain has TRBV9 and TRBJ1-2; 8 bases align to TRBD1. CDR1 and CDR2 (germline): SGDLS, YYNGEE. V shed 1 base and J 1 base; nucleotides not matched to a gene: 3. The CDR3 runs 15 residues. The CDR3 region has the DNA TGTGCCAGCAGCGTAACGGGACAGGATAACTATGGCTACACCTTC. Translation gives CASSVTGQDNYGYTF.